Listed below are T cell receptor beta chains from one sample, sequenced in a study of T cells in Graves' hyperthyroidism and ophthalmopathy. TCRdb called the multiplex PCR reads again in MiXCR, with one record for every CDR3 protein. Of 500,000 to 650,000 distinct CDR3 sequences in the sample, around 15% were seen once. Input material: blood. The receptor source for this set is a woman aged 45-65 years with Graves' ophthalmopathy. The CDR3 runs from the conserved cysteine through the conserved F or W. A D gene is named only where the DNA matches it firmly. Some rows mark clone size as missing; the rest say once, few, many or name a class of expanded clone.

clone_size,v_call,j_call,d_call,cdr3_nt,cdr3_aa
many,TRBV20-1,TRBJ1-5,-,TGCAGTGCTAGTATGGGCCGGGGGGGACCTCAGCCCCAGCATTTT,CSASMGRGGPQPQHF
-,TRBV7-9,TRBJ2-7,TRBD2,TGTGCCAGCAGCTCCCAGCTACTAGCGGGAGTCTTC,CASSSQLLAGVF
-,TRBV5-8,TRBJ2-3,-,TGTGCCAGCAGCTTGGAACTAGCAGGCACAGATACGCAGTATTTT,CASSLELAGTDTQYF
many,TRBV18,TRBJ2-5,-,TGTGCCAGCTCACCCCCGCCCAGGGAGACCCAGTACTTC,CASSPPPRETQYF
many,TRBV30,TRBJ1-5,-,TGTGCCTGGAGTGTACTTGGCGGGGCCCAGCCCCAGCATTTT,CAWSVLGGAQPQHF
many,TRBV20-1,TRBJ2-1,TRBD2,TGCAGTGCTAAGGTAGCGGGAGGCTGGGTCTACAATGAGCAGTTCTTC,CSAKVAGGWVYNEQFF
many,TRBV28,TRBJ1-6,-,TGTGCCAGCAGCCCTGGGCAGACGGGATCACCCCTCCACTTT,CASSPGQTGSPLHF
many,TRBV7-8,TRBJ2-7,TRBD2,TGTGCCAGCAGCGCCGGGACTAGCGGGAGTATCTACGAGCAGTACTTC,CASSAGTSGSIYEQYF
many,TRBV30,TRBJ2-2,-,TGTGCCTACTACTCCGGGAGCCAGGACACCGGGGAGCTGTTTTTT,CAYYSGSQDTGELFF
-,TRBV27,TRBJ2-6,-,TGTGCCAGCAGTTTATTCGATCCTGGGGCCAACGTCCTGACTTTC,CASSLFDPGANVLTF
few,TRBV19,TRBJ1-5,-,TGTGCCAGTAGTATAGGTGGGGGATATCGGAATCAGCCCCAGCATTTT,CASSIGGGYRNQPQHF
many,TRBV6-2/TRBV6-3,TRBJ2-7,-,TGTGCCAGCAGTTACGGGCAGGTACGCGAGCAGTACTTC,CASSYGQVREQYF
many,TRBV5-1,TRBJ1-5,TRBD1,TGCGCCAGCAGCTTGGTTTCAGGGGGACAGCCCCAGCATTTT,CASSLVSGGQPQHF
-,TRBV6-1,TRBJ1-1,-,TGTGCCAGCATGACAACCTTGAACACTGAAGCTTTCTTT,CASMTTLNTEAFF
many,TRBV6-1,TRBJ2-2,TRBD1,TGTGCCAGCAGTCCTAGATGGACAGGCACCGGGGAGCTGTTTTTT,CASSPRWTGTGELFF
-,TRBV7-9,TRBJ2-5,-,TGTGCCAGCAGCTTCAGGACGGAAGAGACCCAGTACTTC,CASSFRTEETQYF
few,TRBV30,TRBJ1-5,TRBD1,TGTGCCTGGAGGAACGGGACAGGCGGGAATCAGCCCCAGCATTTT,CAWRNGTGGNQPQHF
many,TRBV12-5,TRBJ2-1,TRBD2,TGTGCTAGTGGTTTGGTATTTTCACGGGAGGGGTACAATGAGCAGTTCTTC,CASGLVFSREGYNEQFF
many,TRBV7-3,TRBJ2-1,TRBD2,TGTGCCAGCAGCTACGCGGGAGATAATGAGCAGTTCTTC,CASSYAGDNEQFF
many,TRBV2,TRBJ2-7,-,TGTGCCAGCGGGCAGGGGATCTACGAGCAGTACTTC,CASGQGIYEQYF
many,TRBV20-1,TRBJ2-7,TRBD2,TGCAGTGCTAGGGGACCTAGACTAGCAGATCCCTACGAGCAGTACTTC,CSARGPRLADPYEQYF
few,TRBV28,TRBJ1-6,-,TGTGCCAGCAGTTTCGATCTGGGACGGGCTAGTTCACCCCTCCACTTT,CASSFDLGRASSPLHF